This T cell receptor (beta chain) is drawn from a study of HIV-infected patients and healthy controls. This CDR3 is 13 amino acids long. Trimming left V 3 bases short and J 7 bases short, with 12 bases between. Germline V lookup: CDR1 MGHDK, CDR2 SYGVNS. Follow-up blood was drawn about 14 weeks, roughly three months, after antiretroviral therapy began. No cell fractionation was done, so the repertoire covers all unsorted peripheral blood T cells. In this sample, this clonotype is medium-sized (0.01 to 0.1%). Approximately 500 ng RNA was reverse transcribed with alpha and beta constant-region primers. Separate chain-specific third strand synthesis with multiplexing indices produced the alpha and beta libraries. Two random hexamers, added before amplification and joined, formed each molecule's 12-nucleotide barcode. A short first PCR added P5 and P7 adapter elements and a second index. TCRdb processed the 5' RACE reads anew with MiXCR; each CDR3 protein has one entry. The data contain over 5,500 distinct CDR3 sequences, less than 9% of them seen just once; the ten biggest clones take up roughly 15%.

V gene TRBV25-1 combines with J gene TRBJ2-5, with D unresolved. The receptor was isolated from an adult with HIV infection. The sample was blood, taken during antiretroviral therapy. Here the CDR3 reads CASSDGVFGTQYF. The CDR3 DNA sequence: TGTGCCAGCAGTGATGGGGTTTTCGGGACCCAGTACTTC.